Below, 7 T cell receptor beta chains from the same sample are listed, as sequenced in a study of T cells in localized non-small cell lung cancer. Generated by immunoSEQ multiplex PCR, the TCRdb table keeps only in-frame clones and is missing some. The sample contains 70,000 to 95,000 clones, under 95% of which appear only once. The source was PBMCs, collected before any cancer treatment. The receptors derive from a woman between 35 and 70 years old with stage II squamous cell lung carcinoma.

The chain is built from TRBV10-3 and TRBJ2-7, with a tentative D call TRBD1 (6 bases). Germline V gives CDR1 ENHRY, CDR2 SYGVKD. The V and J ends lost 11 bases and 5 bases respectively, with 19 bases between them. The CDR3 consists of 13 residues. CDR3 loop: CAVRQGGNDEQYF. CDR3 DNA: TGTGCCGTCCGACAAGGGGGTAACGACGAGCAGTACTTC.

In this sample, this clone turned up once. The chain recombines TRBV13 with TRBJ2-1; D is undetermined. Germline V lookup: CDR1 PRHDT, CDR2 FYEKMQ (reference sequence). Trimming removed 4 bases at V and 5 bases at J, with 9 bases between. The CDR3 runs to 13 residues. CDR3 sequence: CASSWSRNNEQFF. The CDR3 DNA reads TGTGCCAGCAGCTGGAGTCGTAACAATGAGCAGTTCTTC.

The chain recombines TRBV27 with TRBJ2-1, with 7 bases matching TRBD1. From germline, CDR1 is MNHEY and CDR2 SMNVEV (reference sequence). This CDR3 spans 12 amino acids. The V segment lost 3 bases and the J segment 13 bases; nucleotides outside the gene matches: 6. Written as DNA, the CDR3 is TGTGCCAGCAGTTTCACCGGGACAGAACAGTTCTTC. Translated: CASSFTGTEQFF.

The V gene is TRBV7-9, the J gene TRBJ2-7; D possibly matches TRBD1 or TRBD2 (5 bases each). V gave up 3 bases and J gave up 0 bases, with 6 bases separating them. The CDR3 extends over 13 amino acids. In germline, CDR1 is SEHNR, CDR2 FQNEAQ (reference sequence). For the CDR3, the DNA is TGTGCCAGCAGCTTTGGGGGCTCCTACGAGCAGTACTTC. This encodes CASSFGGSYEQYF. Variable domain in full (rest from reference TRBV7-9 and TRBJ2-7): DTGVSQNPRHKITKRGQNVTFRCDPISEHNRLYWYRQTLGQGPEFLTYFQNEAQLEKSRLLSDRFSAERPKGSFSTLEIQRTEQGDSAMYLCASSFGGSYEQYFGPGTRLTVT.

This clone has a handful of counts. The V and J genes are TRBV6-6 and TRBJ1-5; D remains ambiguous. The germline V gene encodes CDR1 MNHNY and CDR2 SVGAGI (reference sequence). V was pared by 7 bases and J by 2 bases, with 15 bases between. This CDR3 contains 15 residues. CDR3 sequence reads: CASTPGGQGNQPQHF. For the CDR3, the DNA is TGTGCCAGCACCCCCGGAGGCCAAGGCAATCAGCCCCAGCATTTT.

V and J are TRBV7-2 and TRBJ1-1; TRBD1 matches at 7 bases. In germline, CDR1 is SGHTA, CDR2 FQGNSA. V shed 3 bases and J 5 bases; nucleotides not matched to a gene: 6. This CDR3 has 14 residues. The CDR3 DNA sequence: TGTGCCAGCAGCTTCACCCCAGGGGGGACTGAAGCTTTCTTT. It yields the protein CASSFTPGGTEAFF.

This clone was seen only a few times. This chain joins TRBV9 and TRBJ1-2, with unresolved D. The germline V and J ends were trimmed by 5 bases and 8 bases, with 19 bases remaining between them. The CDR3 covers 14 residues. Germline V gives CDR1 SGDLS, CDR2 YYNGEE. The CDR3 is CASSAGAATVGYTF. In DNA, the CDR3 is TGTGCCAGCAGTGCCGGAGCGGCCACGGTCGGCTACACCTTC.